This T cell receptor beta chain was observed in a study of neoadjuvant anti-PD-1 for oral cavity cancer. Study details: Before surgery, most patients got three to four biweekly 3 mg/kg nivolumab doses. Patients without progression got a fourth dose around day 43. Study-level findings and limits: Pretreatment Treg/Th17 ratio correlated inversely with post-treatment tumor clonality.

Time point defined: after neoadjuvant nivolumab, at surgical resection. Germline V lookup: CDR1 SGHNT, CDR2 YENEEA. V was cut by 5 bases and J by 5 bases, with 12 bases left in between. The CDR3 has 13 amino acids. On this clone itself: No antigen is known for it.

Most PBMC samples had 480 ng input DNA in six replicates. Some clones are missing from TCRdb's copy, which holds only in-frame ones; the method was immunoSEQ multiplex PCR. The sample shows approximately 43,000 clones, about three quarters of them seen only once. Sequenced here: PBMCs, sampled after nivolumab (anti-PD-1) treatment. This receptor was identified in a person aged 35-79 years with oral cavity squamous cell carcinoma. The rearrangement uses TRBV11-3 and TRBJ1-1; D gene ambiguous. CDR3 DNA sequence: TGTGCCAGCAGCCCGACCCCAACAACTGAAGCTTTCTTT. Its translation: CASSPTPTTEAFF.